The 16 T cell receptor beta chains given below trace back to one sample, sequenced in a study of control samples from healthy donors and cancer patients. Assay used: immunoSEQ multiplex PCR; TCRdb lists only in-frame clones, some missing. The sample records 150,000 to 180,000 clones, about 94% being singletons. Sequences were obtained from blood. These receptors were obtained from a man aged 45 to 65 in good health.

V usage is TRBV20-1 and J usage is TRBJ1-6; D call uncertain. V lost 5 bases to trimming and J lost 7 bases, with 6 bases between them. CDR1 is DFQATT and CDR2 is SNEGSKA in the germline V gene (reference sequence). The CDR3 spans 11 residues. The CDR3 spells CSAGSNSPLHF. The DNA for the CDR3 is TGCAGTGCTGGATCAAATTCACCCCTCCACTTT.

The V call is TRBV6-6, the J call TRBJ1-3, with a possible D match to TRBD1 (5 bases). Trimming took 0 bases from V and 0 from J, leaving 9 bases between them. The germline V gene encodes CDR1 MNHNY and CDR2 SVGAGI (reference sequence). The CDR3 is 16 amino acids. CDR3 sequence: CASSYSRDHSGNTIYF. DNA of the CDR3: TGTGCCAGCAGTTACTCGAGGGACCACTCTGGAAACACCATATATTTT.

CDR3 DNA sequence: TGTGCCAGCAGTGTCGGCTTTCGGCACCAGCGAAGGATCGATACGCAGTATTTT. It specifies CASSVGFRHQRRIDTQYF. The V and J genes are TRBV2 and TRBJ2-3; no reliable D call. The CDR3 is 18 amino acids. Germline lookup yields CDR1 SNHLY and CDR2 FYNNEI. Trimming left V 4 bases short and J 6 bases short, with 26 bases between.

This chain connects TRBV28 to TRBJ1-2; maybe TRBD1 (6 bases). The CDR3 spans 15 residues. In germline, CDR1 is MDHEN, CDR2 SYDVKM. The CDR3 is CSVRRQGGVLYGYTF. As DNA, the CDR3 is TGTTCGGTCCGCCGCCAAGGGGGGGTCCTCTATGGCTACACCTTC.

This clone showed up just a few times. This chain connects TRBV29-1 to TRBJ2-5; D is undetermined. Germline values: CDR1 SQVTM, CDR2 ANQGSEA. CDR3 length: 11 residues. The germline V and J ends were trimmed by 4 bases and 5 bases, with 8 bases remaining between them. CDR3 loop: CSVAMLETQYF. The CDR3 nucleotides are TGCAGCGTTGCCATGCTCGAGACCCAGTACTTC. The variable domain in full, with the rest retrieved from reference TRBV29-1 and TRBJ2-5, is SAVISQKPSRDICQRGTSLTIQCQVDSQVTMMFWYRQQPGQSLTLIATANQGSEATYESGFVIDKFPISRPNLTFSTLTVSNMSPEDSSIYLCSVAMLETQYFGPGTRLLVL.

This rearrangement joins TRBV23-1 to TRBJ1-4, with 8 nucleotides matching TRBD1. TRBV23-1 has ORF status, its function being uncertain. The CDR3 sequence is 17 residues long. Germline trimming cut 2 bases from V and 7 bases from J; bases unmatched to any gene: 12. CDR3 protein: CASSQKQGARDGEKLFF. The CDR3 DNA is TGCGCCAGCAGTCAAAAGCAGGGGGCGCGGGATGGTGAAAAACTGTTTTTT.

V and J are TRBV28 and TRBJ2-2, with TRBD1 matching 7 bases. Germline values: CDR1 MDHEN, CDR2 SYDVKM. The length of the CDR3 is 15 residues. Trimming cost V 5 bases and J 9 bases; bases outside gene matches: 12. CDR3 sequence: CASSTGQSTPRELFF. CDR3 coding DNA: TGTGCCAGCAGTACGGGACAGTCGACCCCCAGGGAGCTGTTTTTT.

This sequence joins TRBV29-1 and TRBJ1-2; TRBD1 agrees at 9 bases. Germline CDR1 reads SQVTM; CDR2 reads ANQGSEA. This CDR3 has 13 amino acids. The J segment lost 3 bases and the V segment lost 5 bases, leaving 4 bases of the junction unmatched. In nucleotides, the CDR3 is TGCAGCGTTCGGGACAGGGATTACTATGGCTACACCTTC. The encoded protein is CSVRDRDYYGYTF.

The chain carries TRBV21-1 and TRBJ1-5. TRBV21-1 is designated a pseudogene. CDR3 length: 14 amino acids. CDR3: CASSTRKDNQPQHF. The CDR3, as DNA: TGTGCCAGCAGCACCAGAAAGGACAATCAGCCCCAGCATTTT.

The chain is built from TRBV3-1 (or the pseudogene TRBV3-2) and TRBJ2-1; D is undetermined. The CDR3 covers 16 residues. Per germline, CDR1 LGHDT and CDR2 YNNKEL (reference sequence). The V gene lost 0 bases and the J gene lost 0 bases, with 9 bases spanning the gap. The CDR3 here is CASSQDHASSYNEQFF. CDR3 DNA: TGTGCCAGCAGCCAAGATCACGCTAGCTCCTACAATGAGCAGTTCTTC.

The V call is TRBV7-9, the J call TRBJ2-3, with TRBD1 identical over 9 bases. This CDR3 is 15 amino acids long. Germline CDR1 SEHNR, CDR2 FQNEAQ (reference sequence). V dropped 5 bases and J dropped 5; count of bases not matched to a gene: 8. For the CDR3, the DNA is TGTGCCAGCAGCATGGGACAGGGAGGCCTAGATACGCAGTATTTT. Protein sequence: CASSMGQGGLDTQYF. Using reference TRBV7-9 and TRBJ2-3 for the parts outside the CDR3, the full variable domain is DTGVSQNPRHKITKRGQNVTFRCDPISEHNRLYWYRQTLGQGPEFLTYFQNEAQLEKSRLLSDRFSAERPKGSFSTLEIQRTEQGDSAMYLCASSMGQGGLDTQYFGPGTRLTVL.

The V gene is TRBV6-6, the J gene TRBJ2-2, with D maybe TRBD1 (6 bases). CDR3 length: 13 residues. Germline CDR1 and CDR2: MNHNY and SVGAGI (reference sequence). V was trimmed by 10 bases and J by 6 bases, leaving 15 bases between them. The chain's CDR3 is CATTAAGAGELFF. Written as DNA, the CDR3 is TGTGCCACCACCGCTGCAGGGGCCGGGGAGCTGTTTTTT.

This clone was observed a few times. The chain employs TRBV10-2 and TRBJ1-2, with TRBD1 identical over 7 bases. The CDR3 covers 14 residues. From germline, CDR1 is WSHSY and CDR2 SAAADI. J lost 11 bases, V lost 3 bases, and 12 bases had no gene match. CDR3: CASSESPDRVGYTF. DNA of the CDR3: TGCGCCAGCAGTGAATCCCCCGACAGGGTTGGATACACCTTC.

The rearrangement links TRBV6-4 to TRBJ1-1; no reliable D call. The CDR3 runs to 14 residues. V lost 5 bases, J lost 0 bases, and 10 bases lay in between. The V gene's germline CDR1 is MRHNA and CDR2 SNTAGT. The CDR3 bases are TGTGCCAGCAGTCCGAGCTACATGAACACTGAAGCTTTCTTT. Translated: CASSPSYMNTEAFF.

With respect to this clone: The same CDR3 also results from other DNA sequences found in this sample. V is TRBV11-2 and J is TRBJ1-5, with no clear D. The CDR3 covers 14 residues. Germline loops: CDR1 SGHAT, CDR2 FQNNGV. V lost 1 base and J lost 7, with 11 bases in between. Written as DNA, the CDR3 is TGTGCCAGCAGCTTAGGAGGGTCCGAACAGCCCCAGCATTTT. Amino acid sequence: CASSLGGSEQPQHF.

This sequence joins TRBV6-1 and TRBJ2-7, with D possibly being TRBD1 (5 bases). CDR3 length: 15 amino acids. V lost 2 bases to trimming and J lost 2 bases, with 13 bases between them. Germline V lookup: CDR1 MNHNS, CDR2 SASEGT. The CDR3 here is CASSELDSNTYEQYF. The CDR3 region has the DNA TGTGCCAGCAGTGAACTTGACAGTAATACCTACGAGCAGTACTTC.